The table lists the clone carrying this TCR beta chain with many counts. Its specificity is not known. The data belong to a study of early T cells in non-severe SARS-CoV-2 infection. For the study at large: Sequencing targeted bulk RNA from unsorted whole blood, leaving chains unpaired.

Individual cDNA molecules received unique molecular identifiers during library preparation. TCRdb re-derived calls from the 5' RACE reads in MiXCR, one entry per CDR3 protein. The sample has more than 65,000 distinct CDR3 sequences; around an eighth are singletons. The germline gives CDR1 SGHTA, CDR2 FQGNSA. The CDR3 contains 16 residues. The junction had 12 bases not matched to a gene; V was cut back by 4 bases and J by 7 bases. Study findings and constraints: VDJdb-based matching was biased toward anti-spike CD8 responses and missed private and CD4 specificities.

The chain carries TRBV7-2 and TRBJ2-1; 8 positions agree with TRBD1. This TCR was recovered from an adult who was a healthcare worker with PCR-confirmed SARS-CoV-2 infection or an uninfected control (not recorded which). Sequencing used whole blood. CDR3 residues: CASSSQGTGKGNEQFF. The CDR3 bases are TGTGCCAGCAGCTCCCAAGGGACAGGAAAAGGGAATGAGCAGTTCTTC.